Shown below are 2 T cell receptor beta chains from a single sample sequenced in a study of PD-L1 blockade in urothelial cancer. The method was immunoSEQ multiplex PCR; TCRdb's version includes in-frame clones alone and lacks a portion of them. The repertoire consists of tens of thousands of clones, with about four fifths occurring once and the leading ten covering 4.5%. The starting material was PBMCs, obtained around atezolizumab (anti-PD-L1) treatment. The source of these receptors is a man between 65 and 85 years old with urothelial cancer.

V gene TRBV6-1 combines with J gene TRBJ2-3, with 11 bases matching TRBD2. Per the germline V gene, CDR1 is MNHNS and CDR2 is SASEGT. The CDR3 sequence is 17 residues long. Unmatched junction bases numbered 6, after V lost 1 base and J lost 3 bases. The DNA of the CDR3 is TGTGCCAGCAGTGAAGACCTAGCGGGAGGAGGTACAGATACGCAGTATTTT. Translating gives CASSEDLAGGGTDTQYF.

This sequence joins TRBV5-1 and TRBJ1-3; D is undetermined. Trimming cost V 0 bases and J 3 bases, with 13 bases left between them. Germline CDR1 and CDR2: SGHRS and YFSETQ. The CDR3 runs to 16 residues. CDR3 residues: CASSLAGPRFGNTIYF. Written as DNA, the CDR3 is TGCGCCAGCAGCTTGGCCGGTCCCAGGTTTGGAAACACCATATATTTT. Variable domain in full (rest from reference TRBV5-1 and TRBJ1-3): KAGVTQTPRYLIKTRGQQVTLSCSPISGHRSVSWYQQTPGQGLQFLFEYFSETQRNKGNFPGRFSGRQFSNSRSEMNVSTLELGDSALYLCASSLAGPRFGNTIYFGEGSWLTVV.